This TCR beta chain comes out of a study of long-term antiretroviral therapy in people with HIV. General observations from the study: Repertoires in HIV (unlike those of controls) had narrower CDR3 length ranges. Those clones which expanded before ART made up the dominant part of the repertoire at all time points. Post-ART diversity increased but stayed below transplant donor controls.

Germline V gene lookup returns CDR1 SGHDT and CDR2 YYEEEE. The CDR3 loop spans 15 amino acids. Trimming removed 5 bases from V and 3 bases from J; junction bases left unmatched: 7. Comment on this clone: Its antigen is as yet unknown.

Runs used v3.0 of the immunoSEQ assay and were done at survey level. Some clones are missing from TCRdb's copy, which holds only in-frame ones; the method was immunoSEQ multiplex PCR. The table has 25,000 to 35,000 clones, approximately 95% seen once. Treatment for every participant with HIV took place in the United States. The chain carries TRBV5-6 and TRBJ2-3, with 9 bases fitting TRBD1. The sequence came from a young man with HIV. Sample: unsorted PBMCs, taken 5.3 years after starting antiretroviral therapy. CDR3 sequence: CASSPDRGGTDTQYF. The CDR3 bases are TGTGCCAGCAGTCCCGACAGGGGGGGAACAGATACGCAGTATTTT.